This entry is about one TCR beta chain. As yet, its antigen is unknown. This specimen comes from a study of immune evolution from preneoplasia to lung adenocarcinoma. Study summary: HLA loss of heterozygosity: 6% to 7.5% AIS, over 12% MIA, about 31% ADC, none AAH. Study-wide findings and caveats: Top clone frequencies peaked in normal lung, apparently declining through invasive adenocarcinoma.

This CDR3 has 14 residues. Looked up from germline, CDR1 is SGDLS and CDR2 is YYNGEE. The J segment lost 4 bases and the V segment lost 4 bases, leaving 5 bases of the junction unmatched. Clones were read by immunoSEQ multiplex PCR, and TCRdb kept only the in-frame ones, dropping some. The sample holds 6,000 or so clones; almost 80% are singletons and the top ten take around 2.9%. The chain uses TRBV9 and TRBJ2-1; 7 nucleotides line up with TRBD1. The sequencing input was FFPE minimally invasive lung adenocarcinoma tissue. The source of this sequence is a person aged 60-80 years with lung adenocarcinoma. The CDR3: CASSQGDRYNEQFF. CDR3 DNA: TGTGCCAGCAGCCAAGGGGACAGATACAATGAGCAGTTCTTC.